This TCR beta chain was documented in a study of cytomegalovirus exposure and HLA in healthy donors. V was cut by 5 bases and J by 4 bases, with 18 bases left in between. Germline V gene data show CDR1 as LNHDA and CDR2 as SQIVND (reference sequence). The CDR3 is made up of 16 amino acids. Study-wide results and limits: In a later analysis, at a false discovery rate of 0.05, over 15,000 TCR beta sequences were associated with HLA alleles.

The PCR made use of 60 Vbeta and 13 Jbeta primers. Assay: immunoSEQ multiplex PCR; the TCRdb copy retains only in-frame clones and omits some. The sample records under 120,000 clones, around 80% being singletons. The donors (healthy individuals) were bone marrow donors. Donors were ostensibly healthy at sampling, although undocumented immune exposures were probable. As to this clone: Antigen unknown.

The TCR sequence derives from a female donor in good health and CMV-seropositive. Material: PBMCs. The chain recombines TRBV19 with TRBJ1-3, with D uncertain. In nucleotides, the CDR3 is TGTGCCAGTAGTTCAAGCTTTTCATCCGGGGGAAACACCATATATTTT. Protein: CASSSSFSSGGNTIYF.